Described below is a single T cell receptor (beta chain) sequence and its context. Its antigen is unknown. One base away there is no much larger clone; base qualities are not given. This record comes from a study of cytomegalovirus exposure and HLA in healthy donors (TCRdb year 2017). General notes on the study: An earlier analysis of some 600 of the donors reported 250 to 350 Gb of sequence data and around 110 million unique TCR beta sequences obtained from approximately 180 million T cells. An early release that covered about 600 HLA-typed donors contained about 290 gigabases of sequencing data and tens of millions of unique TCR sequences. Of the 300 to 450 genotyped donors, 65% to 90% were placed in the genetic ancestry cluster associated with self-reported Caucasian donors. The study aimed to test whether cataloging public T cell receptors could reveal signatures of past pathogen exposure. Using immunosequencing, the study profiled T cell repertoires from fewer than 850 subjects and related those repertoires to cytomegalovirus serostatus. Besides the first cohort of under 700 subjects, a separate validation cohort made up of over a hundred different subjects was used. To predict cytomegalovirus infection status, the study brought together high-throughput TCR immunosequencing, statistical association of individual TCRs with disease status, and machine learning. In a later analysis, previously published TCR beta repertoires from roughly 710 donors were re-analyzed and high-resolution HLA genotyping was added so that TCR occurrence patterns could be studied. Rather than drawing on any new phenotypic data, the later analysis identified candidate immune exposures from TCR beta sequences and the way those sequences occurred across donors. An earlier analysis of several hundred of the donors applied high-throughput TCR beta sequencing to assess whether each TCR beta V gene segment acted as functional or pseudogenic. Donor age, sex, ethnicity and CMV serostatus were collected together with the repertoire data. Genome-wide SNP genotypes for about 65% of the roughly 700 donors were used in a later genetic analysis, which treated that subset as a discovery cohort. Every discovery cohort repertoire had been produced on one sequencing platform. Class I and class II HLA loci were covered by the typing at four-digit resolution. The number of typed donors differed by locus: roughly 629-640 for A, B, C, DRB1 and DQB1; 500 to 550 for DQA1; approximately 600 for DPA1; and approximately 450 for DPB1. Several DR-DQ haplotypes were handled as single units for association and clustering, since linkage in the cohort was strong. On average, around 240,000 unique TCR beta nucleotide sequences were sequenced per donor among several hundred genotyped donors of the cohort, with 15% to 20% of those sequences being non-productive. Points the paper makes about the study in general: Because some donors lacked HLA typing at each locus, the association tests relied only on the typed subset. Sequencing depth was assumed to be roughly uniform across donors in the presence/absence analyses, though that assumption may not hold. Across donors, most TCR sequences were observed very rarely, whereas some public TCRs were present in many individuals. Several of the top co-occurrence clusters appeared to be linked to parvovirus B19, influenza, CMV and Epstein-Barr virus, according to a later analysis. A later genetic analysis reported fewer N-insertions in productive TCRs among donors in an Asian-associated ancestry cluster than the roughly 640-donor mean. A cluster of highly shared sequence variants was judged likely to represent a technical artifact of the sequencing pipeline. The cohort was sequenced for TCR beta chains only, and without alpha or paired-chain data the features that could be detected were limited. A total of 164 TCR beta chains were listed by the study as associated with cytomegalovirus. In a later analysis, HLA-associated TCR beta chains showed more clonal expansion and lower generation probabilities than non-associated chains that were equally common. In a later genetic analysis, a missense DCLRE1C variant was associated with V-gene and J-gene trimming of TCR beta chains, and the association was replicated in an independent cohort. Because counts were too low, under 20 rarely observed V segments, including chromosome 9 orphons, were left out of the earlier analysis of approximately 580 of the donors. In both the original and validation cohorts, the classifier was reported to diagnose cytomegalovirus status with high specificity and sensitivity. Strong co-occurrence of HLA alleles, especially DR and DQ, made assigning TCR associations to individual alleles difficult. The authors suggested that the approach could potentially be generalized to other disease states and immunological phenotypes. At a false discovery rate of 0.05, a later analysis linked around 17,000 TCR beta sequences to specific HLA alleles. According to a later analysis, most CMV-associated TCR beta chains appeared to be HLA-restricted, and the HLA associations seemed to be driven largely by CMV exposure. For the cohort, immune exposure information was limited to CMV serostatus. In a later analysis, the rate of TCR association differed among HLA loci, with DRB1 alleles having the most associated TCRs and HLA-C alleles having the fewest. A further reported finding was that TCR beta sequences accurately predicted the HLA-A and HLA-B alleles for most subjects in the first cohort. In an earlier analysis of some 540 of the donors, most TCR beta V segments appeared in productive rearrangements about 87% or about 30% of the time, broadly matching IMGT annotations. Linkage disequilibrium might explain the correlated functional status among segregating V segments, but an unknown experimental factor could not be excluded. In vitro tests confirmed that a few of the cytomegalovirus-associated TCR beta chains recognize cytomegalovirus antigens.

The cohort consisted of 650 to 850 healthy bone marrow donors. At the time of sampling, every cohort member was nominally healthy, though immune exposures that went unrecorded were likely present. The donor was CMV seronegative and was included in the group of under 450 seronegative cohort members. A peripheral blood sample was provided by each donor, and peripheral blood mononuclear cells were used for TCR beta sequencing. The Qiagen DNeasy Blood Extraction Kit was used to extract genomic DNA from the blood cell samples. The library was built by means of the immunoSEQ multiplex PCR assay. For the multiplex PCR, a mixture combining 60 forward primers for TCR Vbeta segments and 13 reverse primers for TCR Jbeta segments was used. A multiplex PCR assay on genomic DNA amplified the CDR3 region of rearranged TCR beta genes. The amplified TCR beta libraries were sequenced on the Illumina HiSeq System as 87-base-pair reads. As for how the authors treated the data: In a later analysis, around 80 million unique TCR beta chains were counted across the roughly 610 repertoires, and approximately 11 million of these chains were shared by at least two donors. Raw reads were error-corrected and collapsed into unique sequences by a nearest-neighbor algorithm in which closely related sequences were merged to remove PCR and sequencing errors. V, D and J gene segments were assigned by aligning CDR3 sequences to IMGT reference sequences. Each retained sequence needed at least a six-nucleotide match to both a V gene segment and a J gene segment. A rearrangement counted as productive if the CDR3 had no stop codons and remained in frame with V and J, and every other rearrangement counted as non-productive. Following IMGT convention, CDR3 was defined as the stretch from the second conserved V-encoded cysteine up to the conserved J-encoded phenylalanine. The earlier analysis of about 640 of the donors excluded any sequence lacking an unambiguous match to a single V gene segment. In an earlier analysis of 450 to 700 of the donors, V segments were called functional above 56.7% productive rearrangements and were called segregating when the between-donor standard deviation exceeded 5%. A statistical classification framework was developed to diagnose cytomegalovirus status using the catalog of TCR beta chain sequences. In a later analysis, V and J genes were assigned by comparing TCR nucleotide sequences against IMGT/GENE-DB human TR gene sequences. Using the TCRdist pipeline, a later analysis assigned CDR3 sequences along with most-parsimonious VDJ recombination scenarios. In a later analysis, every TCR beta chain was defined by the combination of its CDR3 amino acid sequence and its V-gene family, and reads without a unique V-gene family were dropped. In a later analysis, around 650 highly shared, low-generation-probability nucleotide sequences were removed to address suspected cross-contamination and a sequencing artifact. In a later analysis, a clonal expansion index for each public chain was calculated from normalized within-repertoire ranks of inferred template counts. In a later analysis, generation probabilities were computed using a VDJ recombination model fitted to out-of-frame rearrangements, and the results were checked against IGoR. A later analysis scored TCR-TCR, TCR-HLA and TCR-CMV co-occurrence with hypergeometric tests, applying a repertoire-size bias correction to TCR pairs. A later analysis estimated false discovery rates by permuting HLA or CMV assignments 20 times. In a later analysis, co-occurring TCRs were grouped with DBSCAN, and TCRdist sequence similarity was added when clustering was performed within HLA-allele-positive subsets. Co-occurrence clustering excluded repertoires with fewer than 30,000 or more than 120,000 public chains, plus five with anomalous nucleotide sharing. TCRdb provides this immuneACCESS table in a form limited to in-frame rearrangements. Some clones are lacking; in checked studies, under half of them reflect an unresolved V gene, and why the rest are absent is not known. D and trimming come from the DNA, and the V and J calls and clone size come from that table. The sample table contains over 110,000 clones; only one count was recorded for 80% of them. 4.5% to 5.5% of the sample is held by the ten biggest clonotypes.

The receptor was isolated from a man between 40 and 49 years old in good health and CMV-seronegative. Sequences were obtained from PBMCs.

CDR3 sequence: CASSGQILEAFF. Read as DNA, the sequence is TGTGCCAGCAGTGGCCAGATTTTGGAAGCTTTCTTT. The chain employs TRBV2 and TRBJ1-1; there is no confident call for the D gene. Its CDR3 holds 12 amino acids, cysteine through phenylalanine. Left in the record is the CDR3 DNA by itself, 36 bases read in frame from the first base. Trimming removed 4 bases from V and 8 bases from J, leaving 11 bases between the germline ends. Taken from the germline V gene, the CDR1 and CDR2 loops are SNHLY and FYNNEI.